These 15 T cell receptor beta chains share one sample of origin, sequenced in a study of blood T cell repertoires in COVID-19. Sequenced by immunoSEQ multiplex PCR; TCRdb stores in-frame clones only, minus some. The repertoire holds a few hundred thousand clones, with under 95% as singletons. The sample was PBMCs or T cells enriched from blood (not recorded which). The receptors stem from a woman aged 25 to 39 who had recovered from COVID-19.

The genes are TRBV10-1 and TRBJ2-3; TRBD2 matches at 12 bases. CDR1 and CDR2 (germline): WNHNN, SYGVQD (reference sequence). This CDR3 comprises 19 residues. V shed 3 bases and J 0 bases; nucleotides not matched to a gene: 10. The CDR3 protein is CASSDRLAGVKGSTDTQYF. Here the CDR3 DNA reads TGCGCCAGCAGTGACCGACTAGCGGGAGTGAAGGGGAGCACAGATACGCAGTATTTT.

CDR3 region: CASSLRSGKVGYTF. The CDR3 DNA follows: TGTGCCAGCAGTTTGCGGTCGGGGAAGGTGGGCTACACCTTC. The gene calls are TRBV27 and TRBJ1-2, with D hard to call. V lost 3 bases, J lost 8 bases, and 16 bases lay in between. The CDR3 spans 14 residues. Germline loops: CDR1 MNHEY, CDR2 SMNVEV (reference sequence).

This chain links TRBV6-5 with TRBJ2-1; maybe TRBD1 (7 bases). With 6 bases removed from V and 7 bases from J, the gap between germline ends came to 13 bases. The germline CDR1 and CDR2 sequences are MNHEY and SVGAGI. The length of the CDR3 is 13 residues. CDR3 region: CASRLRGRNEQFF. In DNA, the CDR3 is TGTGCCAGCAGACTCAGGGGGAGGAATGAGCAGTTCTTC.

The chain recombines TRBV19 with TRBJ1-3; D perhaps matches TRBD1 (5 bases). Germline lookup yields CDR1 LNHDA and CDR2 SQIVND (reference sequence). This CDR3 is 14 amino acids long. The ends were cut back, 5 bases at V and 2 bases at J, with 10 bases in the middle. The CDR3 spells CASSGQGAGNTIYF. CDR3 nucleotide sequence: TGTGCCAGTAGTGGGCAGGGTGCTGGAAACACCATATATTTT.

J is TRBJ1-2 and V is TRBV7-9; tentative D call: TRBD1 (6 bases). CDR3 size: 14 residues. Germline V lookup: CDR1 SEHNR, CDR2 FQNEAQ (reference sequence). V dropped 4 bases and J dropped 7 bases, with 16 bases sitting between them. The CDR3 loop is CASSSGDSRFGYTF. The CDR3 DNA follows: TGTGCCAGCAGCTCAGGGGATTCACGGTTTGGCTACACCTTC.

The chain links TRBV27 to TRBJ1-2; D possibly corresponds to TRBD1 (6 bases). V was cut by 5 bases and J by 4 bases, with 11 bases left in between. This CDR3 has 13 amino acids. The germline CDR1 and CDR2 sequences are MNHEY and SMNVEV (reference sequence). CDR3 protein: CASSAGVSYGYTF. Here the CDR3 DNA reads TGTGCCAGCAGTGCAGGGGTGTCCTATGGCTACACCTTC.

The gene calls are TRBV19 and TRBJ2-1; a weak D match, TRBD2 (7 bases). V dropped 5 bases and J dropped 6 bases, with 14 bases sitting between them. From germline, CDR1 is LNHDA and CDR2 SQIVND (reference sequence). CDR3 length: 14 amino acids. CDR3 protein: CASSFGGPVNEQFF. The CDR3 region has the DNA TGTGCCAGTAGTTTCGGGGGGCCCGTCAATGAGCAGTTCTTC.

This chain connects TRBV28 to TRBJ1-1; TRBD1 is a possible D gene (6 bases). V lost 6 bases, J lost 8 bases, and 16 bases lay in between. Germline V gene data show CDR1 as MDHEN and CDR2 as SYDVKM. The CDR3 contains 13 residues. The CDR3 loop reads CASREGQGLEAFF. The DNA of the CDR3 is TGTGCCAGCAGAGAAGGTCAGGGGTTAGAAGCTTTCTTT.

This rearrangement joins TRBV2 to TRBJ1-5; D perhaps matches TRBD1 (5 bases). The CDR3 consists of 14 residues. Germline V gene sequence: CDR1 SNHLY, CDR2 FYNNEI. The V end lost 7 bases, the J end lost 0 bases, and 10 bases lay between the germline ends. CDR3 nucleotides: TGTGCCAGCAAGCCAGGGAATAGCAATCAGCCCCAGCATTTT. Translated: CASKPGNSNQPQHF.

J is TRBJ1-3 and V is TRBV9; D is undetermined. Trimming removed 0 bases at V and 2 bases at J, with 9 bases between. The CDR3 has 15 residues. Germline lookup yields CDR1 SGDLS and CDR2 YYNGEE. The CDR3 sequence is CASSVGMQAGNTIYF. The CDR3 DNA follows: TGTGCCAGCAGCGTAGGAATGCAGGCTGGAAACACCATATATTTT.

The rearrangement links TRBV2 to TRBJ2-2; D not certain. Germline values: CDR1 SNHLY, CDR2 FYNNEI. V lost 7 bases, J lost 6 bases, and 9 bases lay in between. This CDR3 contains 12 residues. The CDR3 region is CASKRVAGELFF. In DNA, the CDR3 is TGTGCCAGCAAACGAGTTGCCGGGGAGCTGTTTTTT.

This clone was observed a single time. The genes are TRBV10-3 and TRBJ2-5; a weak D match, TRBD2 (5 bases). CDR3 length: 13 residues. Germline values: CDR1 ENHRY, CDR2 SYGVKD. The V end was cut by 11 bases, the J end by 1 base, with 14 bases between. The CDR3 coding sequence is TGTGCCGCTTCGGGGAACTTCCAAGAGACCCAGTACTTC. Translation: CAASGNFQETQYF.

This clone is a singleton in its sample. The chain has TRBV15 and TRBJ2-1, with 9 bases identical to TRBD2. Trimming cost V 1 base and J 7 bases; bases outside gene matches: 5. The CDR3 spans 15 residues. CDR1 LNHNV and CDR2 YYDKDF come from the germline V gene (reference sequence). The CDR3 sequence: CATSRGVAGENEQFF. The CDR3 nucleotides are TGTGCCACCAGCAGAGGGGTAGCGGGAGAAAATGAGCAGTTCTTC.

The V and J genes are TRBV28 and TRBJ2-2; 9 nucleotides agree with TRBD1. Germline CDR1 reads MDHEN; CDR2 reads SYDVKM. V lost 2 bases, J lost 6 bases, and 13 bases stayed unmatched. The CDR3 covers 18 residues. The CDR3 protein is CASSLRTGGYVSAGELFF. In DNA form, the CDR3 reads TGTGCCAGCAGTTTACGTACAGGGGGCTACGTTTCGGCCGGGGAGCTGTTTTTT.

This chain links TRBV7-2 with TRBJ1-5; possible D gene TRBD1, 5 bases. Trimming stripped 0 bases from V and 1 base from J, with 10 bases between. This CDR3 comprises 16 residues. CDR1 and CDR2 (germline): SGHTA, FQGNSA. The CDR3 protein is CASSLAGGASNQPQHF. CDR3 DNA: TGTGCCAGCAGCTTAGCGGGGGGAGCCAGCAATCAGCCCCAGCATTTT. Combining the CDR3 with reference TRBV7-2 and TRBJ1-5 gives the whole variable domain GAGVSQSPSNKVTEKGKDVELRCDPISGHTALYWYRQSLGQGLEFLIYFQGNSAPDKSGLPSDRFSAERTGGSVSTLTIQRTQQEDSAVYLCASSLAGGASNQPQHFGDGTRLSIL.